The 25 T cell receptor beta chains below were found in one sample sequenced in a study of identifying expanded T cells in peripheral blood (dated by TCRdb to between 2018 and 2021). Libraries were constructed by the immunoSEQ multiplex PCR assay. TCRdb stores this immuneACCESS table with in-frame sequences only. Part of the clones is absent; in the studies checked, under half of the shortfall reflects unresolved V genes, and no reason is known for the rest. The sample table contains under 130,000 clones; only one count was recorded for approximately 90% of them. 16% of the sample is in the top ten clones. The sample consisted of blood. These TCRs come from a person aged 18-70 years in good health.

This clone came up once. J is TRBJ1-6 and V is TRBV4-1, with TRBD1 as a possible D gene (5 bases). The V gene lost 7 bases and the J gene lost 9 bases, with 19 bases spanning the gap. The CDR3 runs to 15 residues. The germline V gene has CDR1 MGHRA and CDR2 YSYEKL. In DNA, the CDR3 is TGCGCCAGCAATTCTCGGGGGGGTAGGGGTTCACCCCTCCACTTT. Translating it yields CASNSRGGRGSPLHF.

The rearrangement links TRBV6-6 to TRBJ1-5; TRBD1 is a possible D gene (5 bases). CDR3 length equals 12 residues. V was shortened by 5 bases and J by 9 bases, with 11 bases between the two germline ends. Germline-derived CDR1 and CDR2 are MNHNY and SVGAGI (reference sequence). This CDR3 reads CASSPPGGPQHF. The CDR3 DNA follows: TGTGCCAGCAGTCCACCCGGGGGGCCCCAGCATTTT.

This clone was recorded only once. The V call is TRBV7-9, the J call TRBJ2-1; 11 nucleotides agree with TRBD2. The V segment lost 2 bases and the J segment 7 bases; nucleotides outside the gene matches: 10. The germline CDR1 and CDR2 sequences are SEHNR and FQNEAQ (reference sequence). This CDR3 is built from 17 residues. Written as DNA, the CDR3 is TGTGCCAGCAGCTTATCGACTAGCGGGGACCTTAATAATGAGCAGTTCTTC. Translation: CASSLSTSGDLNNEQFF.

This chain joins TRBV19 and TRBJ1-2, with unresolved D. The CDR3 totals 12 residues. Germline loops: CDR1 LNHDA, CDR2 SQIVND (reference sequence). The V end was cut by 7 bases, the J end by 4 bases, with 10 bases between. CDR3 loop: CASTAVTYGYTF. The CDR3 region has the DNA TGTGCCAGTACGGCAGTAACCTATGGCTACACCTTC.

This clone was counted between two and nine times. This chain uses TRBV5-6 with TRBJ2-7, with 7 bases fitting TRBD2. The CDR3 length is 18 residues. Germline values: CDR1 SGHDT, CDR2 YYEEEE. Unmatched junction bases numbered 17, after V lost 4 bases and J lost 1 base. The CDR3 reads CASSGGLGGSLSSYEQYF. As DNA, the CDR3 is TGTGCCAGCAGCGGGGGACTCGGGGGGTCCCTCTCTTCCTACGAGCAGTACTTC. Using reference TRBV5-6 and TRBJ2-7 for the parts outside the CDR3, the full variable domain is DAGVTQSPTHLIKTRGQQVTLRCSPKSGHDTVSWYQQALGQGPQFIFQYYEEEERQRGNFPDRFSGHQFPNYSSELNVNALLLGDSALYLCASSGGLGGSLSSYEQYFGPGTRLTVT.

J is TRBJ1-2 and V is TRBV18; no definite D call. Trimming cost V 2 bases and J 3 bases, with 10 bases left between them. This CDR3 is built from 14 residues. Germline V gene lookup returns CDR1 KGHSH and CDR2 LQKENI. The DNA for the CDR3 is TGTGCCAGCTCACCAAGTGAAGAACACTATGGCTACACCTTC. Encoded protein: CASSPSEEHYGYTF.

The genes are TRBV10-3 and TRBJ2-7; D is tentatively TRBD1 or TRBD2 (7 bases each). The CDR3 covers 17 residues. CDR1 and CDR2 (germline): ENHRY, SYGVKD. Trimming took 6 bases from V and 6 from J, leaving 27 bases between them. The CDR3 DNA reads TGTGCCATCAGAAGGGCTACACAGGGGACTACCGCTCCCGAGCAGTACTTC. This translates into CAIRRATQGTTAPEQYF.

The chain couples TRBV27 to TRBJ2-3; the D gene could be TRBD1 or TRBD2 (6 bases each). V lost 2 bases to trimming and J lost 6 bases, with 12 bases between them. Germline V gene sequence: CDR1 MNHEY, CDR2 SMNVEV (reference sequence). The CDR3 sequence is 14 residues long. CDR3 in DNA: TGTGCCAGCAGTTTACAGGGGAGGAGGGATACGCAGTATTTT. As protein: CASSLQGRRDTQYF.

The chain is built from TRBV7-2 and TRBJ2-7; D uncertain. The CDR3 loop spans 11 amino acids. Per the germline V gene, CDR1 is SGHTA and CDR2 is FQGNSA. V lost 5 bases and J lost 3, with 5 bases in between. The DNA for the CDR3 is TGTGCCAGCAGCCTCAGCTACGAGCAGTACTTC. Protein: CASSLSYEQYF.

The V and J genes are TRBV4-1 and TRBJ2-3, with a weak D call TRBD2 (6 bases). This CDR3 has 17 residues. Germline V gene lookup returns CDR1 MGHRA and CDR2 YSYEKL. Trimming removed 0 bases from V and 0 bases from J, with 13 bases in between. The CDR3 region is CASSQDRQRASTDTQYF. CDR3 in DNA: TGCGCCAGCAGCCAAGATCGGCAGCGGGCGAGCACAGATACGCAGTATTTT.

The chain recombines TRBV18 with TRBJ1-1, with D unclear. Trimming stripped 5 bases from V and 7 bases from J, with 11 bases between. Germline CDR1 and CDR2: KGHSH and LQKENI. The CDR3 consists of 12 residues. The CDR3 loop reads CASSETRNEAFF. The CDR3 nucleotides are TGTGCCAGCTCAGAGACCCGAAATGAAGCTTTCTTT.

The chain employs TRBV27 and TRBJ2-5, with no clear D. The V gene's germline CDR1 is MNHEY and CDR2 SMNVEV (reference sequence). V shed 8 bases and J shed 5 bases, with 9 bases lying between them. The CDR3 contains 11 residues. DNA for the CDR3: TGTGCCAGCGGCTGGATGGAGACCCAGTACTTC. Amino acids: CASGWMETQYF.

V and J are TRBV7-2 and TRBJ1-5, with a weak D call TRBD1 (6 bases). The V gene's germline CDR1 is SGHTA and CDR2 FQGNSA. This CDR3 region has 15 residues. The V and J ends lost 5 bases and 4 bases respectively, with 15 bases between them. The CDR3 here is CASSPQQGTNQPQHF. In nucleotides, the CDR3 is TGTGCCAGCAGCCCCCAGCAGGGGACTAATCAGCCCCAGCATTTT.

This chain links TRBV18 with TRBJ1-5; maybe TRBD1 (6 bases). Germline loops: CDR1 KGHSH, CDR2 LQKENI. V lost 2 bases, J lost 4 bases, and 18 bases lay in between. CDR3 length equals 17 residues. In nucleotides, the CDR3 is TGTGCCAGCTCACCAGAGGGGGGGCAAAGAGGGAATCAGCCCCAGCATTTT. Translated, it gives CASSPEGGQRGNQPQHF.

The chain joins TRBV27 to TRBJ1-6, with TRBD1 as a possible D gene (6 bases). Trimming left V 2 bases short and J 10 bases short, with 15 bases between. This CDR3 comprises 15 residues. Germline V gene data show CDR1 as MNHEY and CDR2 as SMNVEV (reference sequence). The CDR3 loop is CASSLAGGGLSPLHF. CDR3 nucleotide sequence: TGTGCCAGCAGTTTAGCGGGTGGGGGGCTATCACCCCTCCACTTT.

The CDR3 DNA follows: TGCGCCAGCAGCCAAGAGGGGACAGTCTATGGCTACACCTTC. Its protein is CASSQEGTVYGYTF. The chain carries TRBV4-3 and TRBJ1-2, with 7 bases identical to TRBD1. This CDR3 is built from 14 residues. J gave up 4 bases and V 0 bases, and 2 bases lay outside the gene matches. Germline V gene sequence: CDR1 LGHNA, CDR2 YSLEER.

V and J are TRBV11-2 and TRBJ2-7; 7 positions agree with TRBD1. Looked up from germline, CDR1 is SGHAT and CDR2 is FQNNGV. CDR3 size: 14 residues. J was trimmed by 2 bases and V by 1 base; bases with no gene match: 2. As DNA, the CDR3 is TGTGCCAGCAGCTTAGGACAGGGAGCCTACGAGCAGTACTTC. It encodes CASSLGQGAYEQYF.

This clone was counted only a few times. The chain combines TRBV7-2 with TRBJ1-6; the D gene is possibly TRBD1 (5 bases). The CDR3 contains 18 residues. Germline V CDR1 and CDR2: SGHTA, FQGNSA. The V end lost 8 bases, the J end lost 7 bases, and 27 bases lay between the germline ends. In nucleotides, the CDR3 is TGTGCCAGCTCCATCAAAGGCGGGGGAGGAATACGGAATTCACCCCTCCACTTT. It yields the protein CASSIKGGGGIRNSPLHF.

This chain connects TRBV6-4 to TRBJ1-1; possible D gene TRBD1, 5 bases. Trimming stripped 3 bases from V and 4 bases from J, with 9 bases between. Germline V gene lookup returns CDR1 MRHNA and CDR2 SNTAGT. This CDR3 region has 13 residues. The CDR3, as DNA: TGTGCCAGCAGTGAGCAGGGCGGCACTGAAGCTTTCTTT. It yields the protein CASSEQGGTEAFF.

This chain links TRBV29-1 with TRBJ2-5, with 9 nucleotides matching TRBD2. CDR3 length equals 13 residues. CDR1 and CDR2 (germline): SQVTM, ANQGSEA. V lost 8 bases, J lost 5 bases, and 9 bases stayed unmatched. The CDR3 loop is CSSSGTSIETQYF. Here the CDR3 DNA reads TGCAGCAGTTCCGGGACTAGCATTGAGACCCAGTACTTC.

The V and J genes are TRBV27 and TRBJ2-7; D is unresolved. With 1 base removed from V and 4 bases from J, the gap between germline ends came to 8 bases. CDR1 and CDR2 (germline): MNHEY, SMNVEV (reference sequence). This CDR3 spans 13 amino acids. The CDR3 reads CASSLFVEYEQYF. DNA of the CDR3: TGTGCCAGCAGTTTATTCGTGGAATACGAGCAGTACTTC.

V usage is TRBV28 and J usage is TRBJ2-7; D possibly corresponds to TRBD2 (6 bases). This CDR3 region has 16 residues. The V gene's germline CDR1 is MDHEN and CDR2 SYDVKM. The V end was cut by 5 bases, the J end by 1 base, with 18 bases between. This CDR3 reads CASSPLLGGISYEQYF. The CDR3, as DNA: TGTGCCAGCAGTCCCCTCTTGGGGGGAATATCCTACGAGCAGTACTTC. The variable domain in full, completed from reference TRBV28 and TRBJ2-7, reads DVKVTQSSRYLVKRTGEKVFLECVQDMDHENMFWYRQDPGLGLRLIYFSYDVKMKEKGDIPEGYSVSREKKERFSLILESASTNQTSMYLCASSPLLGGISYEQYFGPGTRLTVT.

The chain links TRBV28 to TRBJ1-1, with 9 bases identical to TRBD1. The V and J ends lost 5 bases and 0 bases, in that order; junction bases with no gene match: 10. Germline CDR1 reads MDHEN; CDR2 reads SYDVKM. This CDR3 comprises 17 residues. CDR3 region: CASSRDRGGLMNTEAFF. The CDR3 DNA is TGTGCCAGCAGTAGAGACAGGGGGGGGCTCATGAACACTGAAGCTTTCTTT.

The chain joins TRBV7-8 to TRBJ1-2; D may be TRBD1 (6 bases). V lost 1 base to trimming and J lost 4 bases, with 10 bases between them. The length of the CDR3 is 14 residues. Germline CDR1 reads SGHVS; CDR2 reads FQNEAQ. The CDR3 DNA reads TGTGCCAGCAGCTTAGAAGCAGGGGTCTATGGCTACACCTTC. Amino acids: CASSLEAGVYGYTF.

This rearrangement joins TRBV6-1 to TRBJ2-7; D might be TRBD2 (5 bases). The V and J ends lost 0 bases and 3 bases respectively, with 15 bases between them. Germline CDR1 and CDR2: MNHNS and SASEGT. This CDR3 contains 16 residues. CDR3: CASSEARLGDFYEQYF. The DNA for the CDR3 is TGTGCCAGCAGTGAAGCTAGGTTGGGAGATTTCTACGAGCAGTACTTC.